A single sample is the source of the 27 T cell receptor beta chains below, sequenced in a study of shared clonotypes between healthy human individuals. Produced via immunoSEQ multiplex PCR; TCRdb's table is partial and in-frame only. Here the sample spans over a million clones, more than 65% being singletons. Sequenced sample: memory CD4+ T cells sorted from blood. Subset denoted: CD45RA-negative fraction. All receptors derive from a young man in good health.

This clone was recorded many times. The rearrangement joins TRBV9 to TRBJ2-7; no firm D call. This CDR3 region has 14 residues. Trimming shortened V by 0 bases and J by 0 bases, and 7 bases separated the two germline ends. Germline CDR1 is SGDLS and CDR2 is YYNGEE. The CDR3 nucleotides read TGTGCCAGCAGCGTAGATGGCGCCTCCTACGAGCAGTACTTC. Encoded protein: CASSVDGASYEQYF.

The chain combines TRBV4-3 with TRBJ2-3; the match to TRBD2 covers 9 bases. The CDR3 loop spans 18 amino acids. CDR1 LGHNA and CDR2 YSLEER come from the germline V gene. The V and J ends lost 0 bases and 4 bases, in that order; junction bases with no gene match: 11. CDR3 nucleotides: TGCGCCAGCAGCCAAGATCTGAACGCGGGAGGGGTCGCAGATACGCAGTATTTT. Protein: CASSQDLNAGGVADTQYF.

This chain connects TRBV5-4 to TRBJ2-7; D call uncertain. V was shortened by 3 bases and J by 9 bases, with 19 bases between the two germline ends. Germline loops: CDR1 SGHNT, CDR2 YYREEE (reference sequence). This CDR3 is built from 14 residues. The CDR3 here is CASSYLDGRGAQYF. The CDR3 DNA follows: TGTGCCAGCAGCTACCTGGACGGACGAGGCGCGCAGTACTTC.

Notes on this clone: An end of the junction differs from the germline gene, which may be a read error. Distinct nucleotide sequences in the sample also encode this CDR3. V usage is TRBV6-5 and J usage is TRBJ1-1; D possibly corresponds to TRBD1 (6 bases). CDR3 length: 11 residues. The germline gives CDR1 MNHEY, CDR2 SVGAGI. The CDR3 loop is CASSPGVEAFF. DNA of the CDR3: TGTGCCAGCAGCCCAGGGGTGGAAGCCTTCTTT.

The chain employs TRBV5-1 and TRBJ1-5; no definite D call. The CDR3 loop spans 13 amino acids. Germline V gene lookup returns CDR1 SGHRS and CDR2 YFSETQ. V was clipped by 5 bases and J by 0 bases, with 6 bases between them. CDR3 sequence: CASSGGSNQPQHF. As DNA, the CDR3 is TGCGCCAGCAGTGGTGGTAGCAATCAGCCCCAGCATTTT.

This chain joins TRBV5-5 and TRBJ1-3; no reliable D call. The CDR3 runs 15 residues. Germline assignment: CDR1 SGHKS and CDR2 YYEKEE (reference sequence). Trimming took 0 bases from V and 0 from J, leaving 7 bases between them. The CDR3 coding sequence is TGTGCCAGCAGCTTGGTCCCCTCCTCTGGAAACACCATATATTTT. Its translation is CASSLVPSSGNTIYF. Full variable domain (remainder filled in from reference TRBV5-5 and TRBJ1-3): DAGVTQSPTHLIKTRGQQVTLRCSPISGHKSVSWYQQVLGQGPQFIFQYYEKEERGRGNFPDRFSARQFPNYSSELNVNALLLGDSALYLCASSLVPSSGNTIYFGEGSWLTVV.

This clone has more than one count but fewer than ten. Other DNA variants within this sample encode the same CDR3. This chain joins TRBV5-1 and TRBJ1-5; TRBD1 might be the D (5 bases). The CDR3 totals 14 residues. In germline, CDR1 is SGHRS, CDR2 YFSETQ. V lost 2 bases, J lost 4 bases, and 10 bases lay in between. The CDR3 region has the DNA TGCGCCAGCAGCTTTTTGGGGGGAAATCAGCCCCAGCATTTT. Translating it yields CASSFLGGNQPQHF.

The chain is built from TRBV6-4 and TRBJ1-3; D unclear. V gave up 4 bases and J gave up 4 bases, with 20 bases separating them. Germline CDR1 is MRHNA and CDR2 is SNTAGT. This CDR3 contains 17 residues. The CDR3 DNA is TGTGCCAGCAGTGGCACCTCTCCAGATAGCTCAGGAAACACCATATATTTT. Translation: CASSGTSPDSSGNTIYF.

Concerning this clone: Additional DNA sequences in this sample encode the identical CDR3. This CDR3 is CASSSVNTEAFF. CDR3 in DNA: TGTGCCAGTTCCTCGGTTAACACTGAAGCTTTCTTT. This sequence joins TRBV27 and TRBJ1-1; D unclear. The CDR3 is made up of 12 amino acids. Germline V gene data show CDR1 as MNHEY and CDR2 as SMNVEV (reference sequence). Trimming pared 9 bases from V and 2 bases from J, leaving 10 bases between.

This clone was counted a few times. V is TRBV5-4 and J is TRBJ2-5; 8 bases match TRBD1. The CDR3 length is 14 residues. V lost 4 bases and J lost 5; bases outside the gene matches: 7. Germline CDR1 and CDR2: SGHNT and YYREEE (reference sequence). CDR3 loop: CASSPAGGRETQYF. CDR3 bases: TGTGCCAGCAGCCCCGCAGGGGGCCGGGAGACCCAGTACTTC.

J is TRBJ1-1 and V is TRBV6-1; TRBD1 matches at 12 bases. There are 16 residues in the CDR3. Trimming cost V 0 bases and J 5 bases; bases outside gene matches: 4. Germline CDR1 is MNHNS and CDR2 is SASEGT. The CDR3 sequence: CASSEAGTGGWTEAFF. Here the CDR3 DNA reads TGTGCCAGCAGTGAAGCCGGGACAGGGGGCTGGACTGAAGCTTTCTTT.

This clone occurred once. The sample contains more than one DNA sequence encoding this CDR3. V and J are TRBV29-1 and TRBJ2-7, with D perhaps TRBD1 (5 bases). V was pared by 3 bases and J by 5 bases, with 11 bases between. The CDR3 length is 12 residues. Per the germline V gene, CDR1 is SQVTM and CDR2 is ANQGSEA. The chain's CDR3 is CSVDQGRNEQYF. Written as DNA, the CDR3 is TGCAGCGTTGATCAGGGTCGGAACGAGCAGTACTTC.

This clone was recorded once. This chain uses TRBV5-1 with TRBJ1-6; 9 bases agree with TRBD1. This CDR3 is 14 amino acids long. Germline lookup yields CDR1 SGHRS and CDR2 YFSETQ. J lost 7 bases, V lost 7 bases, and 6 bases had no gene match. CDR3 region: CASGTGGTNSPLHF. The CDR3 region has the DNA TGCGCCAGCGGAACAGGGGGCACAAATTCACCCCTCCACTTT.

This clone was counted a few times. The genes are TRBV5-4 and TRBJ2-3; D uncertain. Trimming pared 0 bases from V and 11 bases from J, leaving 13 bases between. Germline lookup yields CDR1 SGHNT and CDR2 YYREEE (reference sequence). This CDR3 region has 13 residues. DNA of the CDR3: TGTGCCAGCAGCTTGGGTGACGAGAGTCTGCAGTATTTT. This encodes CASSLGDESLQYF.

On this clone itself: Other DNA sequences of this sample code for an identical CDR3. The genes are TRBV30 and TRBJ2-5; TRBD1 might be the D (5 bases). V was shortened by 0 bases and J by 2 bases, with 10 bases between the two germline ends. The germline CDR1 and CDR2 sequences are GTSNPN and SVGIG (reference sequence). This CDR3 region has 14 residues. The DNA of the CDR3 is TGTGCCTGGAGTGTAGGGGCGAGGCAAGAGACCCAGTACTTC. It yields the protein CAWSVGARQETQYF.

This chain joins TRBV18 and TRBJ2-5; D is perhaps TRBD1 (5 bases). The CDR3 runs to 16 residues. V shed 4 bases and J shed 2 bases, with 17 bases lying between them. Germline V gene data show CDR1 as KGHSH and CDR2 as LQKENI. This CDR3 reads CASSRAGNSYQETQYF. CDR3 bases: TGTGCCAGCTCACGAGCAGGGAACTCCTATCAAGAGACCCAGTACTTC.

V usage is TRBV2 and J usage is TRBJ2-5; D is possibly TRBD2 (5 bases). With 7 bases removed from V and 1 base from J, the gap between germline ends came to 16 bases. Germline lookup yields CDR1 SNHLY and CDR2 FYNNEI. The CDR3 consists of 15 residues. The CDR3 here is CASTLSGLIQETQYF. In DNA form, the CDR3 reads TGTGCCAGCACGCTATCAGGACTGATCCAAGAGACCCAGTACTTC.

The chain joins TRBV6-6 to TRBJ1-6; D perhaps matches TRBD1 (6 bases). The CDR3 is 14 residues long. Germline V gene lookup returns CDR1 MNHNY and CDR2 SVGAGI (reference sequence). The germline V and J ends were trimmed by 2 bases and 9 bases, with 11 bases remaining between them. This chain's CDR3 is CASSYEGGGSPLHF. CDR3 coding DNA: TGTGCCAGCAGTTACGAGGGGGGGGGTTCACCCCTCCACTTT.

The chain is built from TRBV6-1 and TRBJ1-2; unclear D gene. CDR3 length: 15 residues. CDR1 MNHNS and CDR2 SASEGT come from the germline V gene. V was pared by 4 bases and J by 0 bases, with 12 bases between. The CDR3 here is CASSVRTASNYGYTF. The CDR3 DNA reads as TGTGCCAGCAGTGTCCGGACGGCTTCTAACTATGGCTACACCTTC.

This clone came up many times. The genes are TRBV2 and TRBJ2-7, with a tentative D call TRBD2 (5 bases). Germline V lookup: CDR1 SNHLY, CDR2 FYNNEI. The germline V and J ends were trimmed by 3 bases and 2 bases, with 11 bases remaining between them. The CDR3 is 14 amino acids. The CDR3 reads CASSEQLAAYEQYF. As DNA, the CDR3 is TGTGCCAGCAGTGAGCAGCTAGCCGCCTACGAGCAGTACTTC.

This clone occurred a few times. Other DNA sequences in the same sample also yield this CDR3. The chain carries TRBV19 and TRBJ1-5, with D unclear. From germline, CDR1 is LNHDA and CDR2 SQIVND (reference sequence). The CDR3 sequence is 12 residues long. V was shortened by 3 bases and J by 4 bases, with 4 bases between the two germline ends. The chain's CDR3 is CASSILNQPQHF. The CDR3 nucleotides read TGTGCCAGTAGTATTCTGAATCAGCCCCAGCATTTT.

DNA for the CDR3: TGTGCCAGCAGCTTACGGCTCGGGGGGGTTGAGCAGTTCTTC. This translates into CASSLRLGGVEQFF. The chain joins TRBV7-2 to TRBJ2-1, with TRBD2 matching 8 bases. V gave up 2 bases and J gave up 9 bases; unmatched junction bases: 6. The CDR3 is 14 amino acids. Germline CDR1 is SGHTA and CDR2 is FQGNSA.

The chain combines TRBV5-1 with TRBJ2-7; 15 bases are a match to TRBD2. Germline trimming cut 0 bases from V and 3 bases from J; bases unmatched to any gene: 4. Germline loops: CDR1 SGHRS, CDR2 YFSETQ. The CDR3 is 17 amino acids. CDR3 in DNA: TGCGCCAGCAGCTTGGGGACTAGCGGGAGGGCCGACTACGAGCAGTACTTC. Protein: CASSLGTSGRADYEQYF. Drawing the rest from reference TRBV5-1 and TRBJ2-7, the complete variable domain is KAGVTQTPRYLIKTRGQQVTLSCSPISGHRSVSWYQQTPGQGLQFLFEYFSETQRNKGNFPGRFSGRQFSNSRSEMNVSTLELGDSALYLCASSLGTSGRADYEQYFGPGTRLTVT.

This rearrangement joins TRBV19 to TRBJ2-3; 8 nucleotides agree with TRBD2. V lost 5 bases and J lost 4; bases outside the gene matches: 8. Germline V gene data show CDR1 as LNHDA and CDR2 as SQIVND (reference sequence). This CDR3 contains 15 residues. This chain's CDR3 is CASSPNGGAPDTQYF. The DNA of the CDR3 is TGTGCCAGTAGTCCCAACGGGGGGGCCCCAGATACGCAGTATTTT.

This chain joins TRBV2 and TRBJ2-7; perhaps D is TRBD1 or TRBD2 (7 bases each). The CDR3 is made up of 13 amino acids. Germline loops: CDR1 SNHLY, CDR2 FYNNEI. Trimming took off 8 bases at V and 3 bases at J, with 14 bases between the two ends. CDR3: CASWGGGDYEQYF. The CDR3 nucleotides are TGTGCCAGCTGGGGAGGGGGCGACTACGAGCAGTACTTC.

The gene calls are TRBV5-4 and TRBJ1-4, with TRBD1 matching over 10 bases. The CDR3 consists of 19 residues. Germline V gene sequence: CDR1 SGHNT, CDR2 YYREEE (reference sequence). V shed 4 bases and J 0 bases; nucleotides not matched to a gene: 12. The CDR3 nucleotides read TGTGCCAGCAGCCCGAAAGGGGGGACAGGGGACTCAACTAATGAAAAACTGTTTTTT. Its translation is CASSPKGGTGDSTNEKLFF.

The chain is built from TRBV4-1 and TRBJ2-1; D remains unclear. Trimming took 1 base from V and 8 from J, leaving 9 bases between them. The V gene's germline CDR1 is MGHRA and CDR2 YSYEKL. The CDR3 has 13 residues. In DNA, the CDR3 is TGCGCCAGCAGCCAAGTCAGTCAGGATGAGCAGTTCTTC. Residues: CASSQVSQDEQFF.